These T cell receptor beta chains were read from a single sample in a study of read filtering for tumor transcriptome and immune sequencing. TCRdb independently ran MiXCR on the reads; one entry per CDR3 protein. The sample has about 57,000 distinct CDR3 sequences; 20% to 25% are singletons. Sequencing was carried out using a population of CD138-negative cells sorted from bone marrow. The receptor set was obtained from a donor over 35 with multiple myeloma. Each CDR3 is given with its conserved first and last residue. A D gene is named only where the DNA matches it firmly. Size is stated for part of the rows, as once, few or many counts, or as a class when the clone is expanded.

TGCAGCGCCGCCGGGTACCGAGATCAGCCCCAGCATTTT	CSAAGYRDQPQHF	many	.	TRBV29-1	TRBJ1-5
TGTGCCAGCAGTCCACAGGAAGAGGGGGGTAACACCGGGGAGCTGTTTTTT	CASSPQEEGGNTGELFF	many	.	TRBV7-6	TRBJ2-2
TGCGCCAGCAGCCCGGGGACTAGCGGGAATGGAGAGACCCAGTACTTC	CASSPGTSGNGETQYF	.	TRBD2	TRBV5-1	TRBJ2-5
TGCAGTGCTAGGTCTAGCGGGGGTAAAGAGACCCAGTACTTC	CSARSSGGKETQYF	many	TRBD2	TRBV20-1	TRBJ2-5
TGCGCCAGCAGCTTGGAGGTCTACGGGGGAGTCACTGAAGCTTTCTTT	CASSLEVYGGVTEAFF	.	.	TRBV5-1	TRBJ1-1
TGCAGTGCTAGAGATTACAGAAGGGACGGCTACACCTTC	CSARDYRRDGYTF	many	.	TRBV20-1	TRBJ1-2
TGTGCCAGCAGCCTCGGACAGGTTCGGAGCACAGATACGCAGTATTTT	CASSLGQVRSTDTQYF	many	TRBD1	TRBV28	TRBJ2-3
TGCGCCAGCAGCTACCTGACCCGGGACACCTCAGGCACCGGGGAGCTGTTTTTT	CASSYLTRDTSGTGELFF	many	.	TRBV5-1	TRBJ2-2
TGCGCCAGCAGCCCTACCGGGACAGGGATGAACACTGAGGCTTTCTTT	CASSPTGTGMNTEAFF	few	TRBD1	TRBV5-1	TRBJ1-1
TGTGCCATCAGAACCTTCGGGGACGAGCAGTACTTC	CAIRTFGDEQYF	many	.	TRBV10-3	TRBJ2-7
TGTGCCAGCAGGATGACCAAAGATGCCTCTGGGGCCAACGTCCTGACTTTC	CASRMTKDASGANVLTF	few	.	TRBV2	TRBJ2-6
TGTGCCAGCAGACAGGGGATAGGAGAGACCCAGTACTTC	CASRQGIGETQYF	many	TRBD1	TRBV28	TRBJ2-5
TGTGCCAGCAGGGGACCCGGCGTGACAGATACGCAGTATTTT	CASRGPGVTDTQYF	many	.	TRBV6-5	TRBJ2-3
TGCGCCAGCAGCTTGGAATCGAGCCCTGGGGCCAACGTCCTGACTTTC	CASSLESSPGANVLTF	many	.	TRBV5-1	TRBJ2-6
TGTGCCACCAGCCGGACTAGCGGGACCAATGAGCAGTTCTTC	CATSRTSGTNEQFF	many	TRBD2	TRBV24-1	TRBJ2-1
TGTGCGACCTCTCGAAGCCAGAGCTACAATGAGCAGTTCTTC	CATSRSQSYNEQFF	.	.	TRBV24-1	TRBJ2-1
TGTGCCAGCAGTTTAACGGGGGCTGGGGCCAACGTCCTGACTTTC	CASSLTGAGANVLTF	few	.	TRBV12-3/TRBV12-4	TRBJ2-6
TGCGCCAGCAGCTTGCTGCCTCTTGACAATGAGCAGTTCTTC	CASSLLPLDNEQFF	many	.	TRBV5-1	TRBJ2-1
TGTGCCAGCAGCTTAGGTCGGGGCTCCTATAATTCACCCCTCCACTTT	CASSLGRGSYNSPLHF	many	.	TRBV7-9	TRBJ1-6
TGCAGTGCTGAACAGACAGGGAGGGATGAGCAGTTCTTC	CSAEQTGRDEQFF	many	.	TRBV20-1	TRBJ2-1
TGTGCCAGCTCACCGACCGCCGGGACAGGGCATAATTCACCCCTCCACTTT	CASSPTAGTGHNSPLHF	few	TRBD1	TRBV18	TRBJ1-6
TGTGCCAGCAGTGGAGCAGGGACCTATGGCTACACCTTC	CASSGAGTYGYTF	many	.	TRBV2	TRBJ1-2
TGTGCCAGCAGCCAGCACAGGGGGGGCACAGATACGCAGTATTTT	CASSQHRGGTDTQYF	many	TRBD1	TRBV7-8	TRBJ2-3
TGTGCCAGCAGTTTCGGAGGACAGGGCTATTCCTACGAGCAGTACTTC	CASSFGGQGYSYEQYF	many	TRBD1	TRBV12-3/TRBV12-4	TRBJ2-7
TGTGCCAGCAGTGCTAGCGGGGGGGCCAATGAGCAGTTCTTC	CASSASGGANEQFF	.	TRBD2	TRBV6-4	TRBJ2-1
TGTGCCAGCAGCCGAATCGGGGACGGGTGGGGCAATGAAAAACTGTTTTTT	CASSRIGDGWGNEKLFF	many	.	TRBV11-3	TRBJ1-4
TGTGCCAGCATCCCGGATTTCTATAATTCACCCCTCCACTTT	CASIPDFYNSPLHF	.	.	TRBV27	TRBJ1-6
TGTGCCAGCAGTTACAGGGGGGACCACGAGCAGTACTTC	CASSYRGDHEQYF	many	TRBD1	TRBV2	TRBJ2-7
TGTGCCAGCAGTTACTCGTGGCAGGGGGTCTACGAGCAGTACTTC	CASSYSWQGVYEQYF	.	TRBD1	TRBV6-5	TRBJ2-7
TGTGCCAGCAGCGCCCAAAACAGGGCGTCCTACAATGAGCAGTTCTTC	CASSAQNRASYNEQFF	.	.	TRBV5-4	TRBJ2-1
TGTGCCAGCAGTCCACCGGTTGGACAGTTACAGGCCAATGAGCAGTTCTTC	CASSPPVGQLQANEQFF	many	.	TRBV28	TRBJ2-1
TGTGCCGGCCCTCATTCTGATACGCAGTATTTT	CAGPHSDTQYF	.	.	TRBV14	TRBJ2-3
TGTGCCAGCAGACAGTCGGGGACCTACAATGAGCAGTTCTTC	CASRQSGTYNEQFF	many	.	TRBV28	TRBJ2-1
TGTGTCAGCAGCCAAATAGCGGGGGGCTACGAGCAGTACTTC	CVSSQIAGGYEQYF	many	TRBD2	TRBV4-2	TRBJ2-7
TGTGCCAGCAGCTTACGACGGCTAGCCAAAAACATTCAGTACTTC	CASSLRRLAKNIQYF	many	.	TRBV7-2	TRBJ2-4
TGCAGCGTCAACCGGTACACGGTCATAGATACGCAGTATTTT	CSVNRYTVIDTQYF	.	.	TRBV29-1	TRBJ2-3
TGTGCCATCAGTGACGGTAGCGGGCGAGAGGGAGAGATGCGATTC	CAISDGSGREGEMRF	few	TRBD2	TRBV10-3	TRBJ2-4
TGTGCCAGCAATGGACAGGGGGGTTACGAGCAGTACTTC	CASNGQGGYEQYF	many	TRBD1	TRBV25-1	TRBJ2-7
TGCGCCAGCAGTTACCCTAGACTAGCGGGGTACTCCGCCGACACCGGGGGGCTGTTTTTT	CASSYPRLAGYSADTGGLFF	.	TRBD2	TRBV6-8	TRBJ2-2
TGTGCCAGCAGCCAACAGGCGGGGGACAATGAGCAGTTCTTC	CASSQQAGDNEQFF	few	TRBD2	TRBV3-1	TRBJ2-1
TGTGCCACCGGACTAGATGAGACCCAGTACTTC	CATGLDETQYF	.	TRBD2	TRBV10-3	TRBJ2-5
TGTGCCACCAGCCCCGAGGTCGATCAGCCCCAGCATTTT	CATSPEVDQPQHF	.	.	TRBV15	TRBJ1-5
TGCGCCAGCAGCCGACAGGGCACCGATTCACCCCTCCACTTT	CASSRQGTDSPLHF	few	TRBD1	TRBV4-1	TRBJ1-6
TGTGCCAGTAGTGGGCCCGGCGGGGTCCGGCAGGAGACCCAGTACTTC	CASSGPGGVRQETQYF	many	.	TRBV19	TRBJ2-5
TGTGCCAGCACCACCGGACAGTTCGGTGGCTACACCTTC	CASTTGQFGGYTF	many	.	TRBV12-3/TRBV12-4	TRBJ1-2
TGTGCCAGCAGCTTAACAGCGGGAGGTGGCTACAATGAGCAGTTCTTC	CASSLTAGGGYNEQFF	many	TRBD2	TRBV7-2	TRBJ2-1
TGTGCCAGCAGTGAGCCTGGTCAGGGCTGGACTGAAGCTTTCTTT	CASSEPGQGWTEAFF	few	.	TRBV6-2/TRBV6-3	TRBJ1-1
TGTGCCAGCAGCCACAGGGGGGGAATCAATGAGCAGTTCTTC	CASSHRGGINEQFF	many	.	TRBV28	TRBJ2-1
TGCGCCAGCAGCTTGGGACAGGATAATCAGCCCCAGCATTTT	CASSLGQDNQPQHF	many	.	TRBV5-1	TRBJ1-5
TGTGCCAGCAGTTCACCCCGCCCAGCGGGAAAGGATACGCAGTATTTT	CASSSPRPAGKDTQYF	few	TRBD2	TRBV6-6	TRBJ2-3
TGTGCCAGCAGTGAAAGTAGCGGGAGTGGGTGGGAGACCCAGTACTTC	CASSESSGSGWETQYF	many	TRBD2	TRBV6-1	TRBJ2-5
TGTGCCAGCAACCTAGCGGGGGCTTACAATGAGCAGTTCTTC	CASNLAGAYNEQFF	.	TRBD2	TRBV12-3/TRBV12-4	TRBJ2-1
TGTGCCAGCAGCGGAGGCCATCAGCCCCAGCATTTT	CASSGGHQPQHF	many	.	TRBV7-2	TRBJ1-5
TGTGCCAGCATCCCGACAGGGTACACAGATACGCAGTATTTT	CASIPTGYTDTQYF	many	TRBD1	TRBV28	TRBJ2-3
TGCAGCGTTGAACGGTTTGCCGGTGAAGCTTTCTTT	CSVERFAGEAFF	many	.	TRBV29-1	TRBJ1-1
TGTGCCAGCAGCTTAACACCGAACGGGGAGCTGTTTTTT	CASSLTPNGELFF	.	.	TRBV7-6	TRBJ2-2
TGTGCCAGCAGCTGGGGGAGCTATGGCTACACCTTC	CASSWGSYGYTF	.	.	TRBV5-6	TRBJ1-2